The 3 T cell receptor beta chains listed next were all sequenced from one sample in a study of T cell responses to AZD1222 COVID-19 vaccine. Clones were sequenced by immunoSEQ multiplex PCR, and TCRdb holds only the in-frame ones, with some missing. The sample yields roughly 97,000 clones, over 75% seen once. The sequencing here drew on peripheral blood, taken on day 0 of AZD1222 vaccination. Source of these receptors: an adult in good health.

This chain connects TRBV2 to TRBJ1-4, with D unresolved. The CDR3 spans 13 residues. Germline assignment: CDR1 SNHLY and CDR2 FYNNEI. Trimming shortened V by 8 bases and J by 4 bases, and 11 bases separated the two germline ends. CDR3 DNA: TGTGCCAGCGGAAGATGGATTAATGAAAAACTGTTTTTT. It encodes CASGRWINEKLFF.

This chain uses TRBV30 with TRBJ2-1; 7 bases are a match to TRBD1. CDR1 is GTSNPN, CDR2 SVGIG, per germline (reference sequence). This CDR3 region has 15 residues. Trimming took 2 bases from V and 7 from J; bases not matched to a gene: 11. This CDR3 is CAWSRYLRQGNEQFF. The DNA of the CDR3 is TGTGCCTGGAGTCGATATCTTAGACAGGGAAATGAGCAGTTCTTC.

The chain couples TRBV2 to TRBJ1-1; TRBD1 matches at 8 bases. The CDR3 consists of 13 residues. After removal of 10 bases from V and 5 bases from J, the junction contained 9 bases not matched to a gene. CDR1 and CDR2 (germline): SNHLY, FYNNEI. CDR3 DNA: TGTGCCACCGCGGGACAGGCGGGGACTGAAGCTTTCTTT. Protein product: CATAGQAGTEAFF. Variable domain in full (rest from reference TRBV2 and TRBJ1-1): EPEVTQTPSHQVTQMGQEVILRCVPISNHLYFYWYRQILGQKVEFLVSFYNNEISEKSEIFDDQFSVERPDGSNFTLKIRSTKLEDSAMYFCATAGQAGTEAFFGQGTRLTVV.